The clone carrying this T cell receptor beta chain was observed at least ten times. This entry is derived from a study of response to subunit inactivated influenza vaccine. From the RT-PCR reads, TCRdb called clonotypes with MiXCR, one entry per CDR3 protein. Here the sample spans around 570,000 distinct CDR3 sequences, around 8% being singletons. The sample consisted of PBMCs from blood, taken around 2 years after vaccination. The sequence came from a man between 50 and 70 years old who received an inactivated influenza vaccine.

The CDR3: CASSLTQGEAFF. In nucleotides, the CDR3 is TGTGCCAGCAGTTTAACACAGGGTGAAGCTTTCTTT. The chain recombines TRBV12-3 or TRBV12-4 with TRBJ1-1; maybe TRBD1 (6 bases). This CDR3 region has 12 residues. The V end lost 2 bases, the J end lost 7 bases, and 8 bases lay between the germline ends.